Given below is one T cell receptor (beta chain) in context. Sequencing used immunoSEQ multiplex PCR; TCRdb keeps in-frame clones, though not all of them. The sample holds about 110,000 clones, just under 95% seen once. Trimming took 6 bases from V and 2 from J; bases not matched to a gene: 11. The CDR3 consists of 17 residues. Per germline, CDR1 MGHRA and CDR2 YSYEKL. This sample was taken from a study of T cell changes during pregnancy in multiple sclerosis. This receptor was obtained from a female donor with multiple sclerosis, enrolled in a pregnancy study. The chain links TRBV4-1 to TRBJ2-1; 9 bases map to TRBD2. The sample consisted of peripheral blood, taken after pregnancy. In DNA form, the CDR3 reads TGCGCCAGCAGTGGGGGCGGGAGGGCCGCGCCCTACAATGAGCAGTTCTTC. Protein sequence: CASSGGGRAAPYNEQFF.